The TCR beta chain described here comes from a study of control samples from healthy donors and cancer patients. Germline V gives CDR1 MNHEY, CDR2 SVGAGI. The CDR3 is 16 amino acids. V lost 3 bases and J 2 bases, leaving 14 bases between the germline ends. Measured with immunoSEQ multiplex PCR; TCRdb has only the in-frame clones, and not every one. The table includes over 80,000 clones, 91% detected once. The source of this sequence is a man younger than 45 in good health. The sample comprised blood. The chain employs TRBV6-5 and TRBJ1-3; D is possibly TRBD1 (5 bases). CDR3 residues: CASSYGTSATGNTIYF. DNA of the CDR3: TGTGCCAGCAGTTATGGGACCTCGGCAACTGGAAACACCATATATTTT.